Shown below are 29 T cell receptor beta chains from a single sample sequenced in a study of blood T cell repertoires in COVID-19. TCRdb's table, derived via immunoSEQ multiplex PCR, lists solely in-frame clones and lacks some. The table records roughly 150,000 clones, 78% of them present only once. Sequenced sample: PBMCs or T cells enriched from blood (not recorded which). Receptors originate from a woman aged 45-59 years who had recovered from COVID-19.

The CDR3 coding sequence is TGTGCCACCCGGTCTCGGGGGGTGGAGGGCTACACCTTC. As protein: CATRSRGVEGYTF. The chain is built from TRBV28 and TRBJ1-2; TRBD1 might be the D (5 bases). Deletions cut 10 bases from V and 8 bases from J, with 20 bases between. From germline, CDR1 is MDHEN and CDR2 SYDVKM. This CDR3 is built from 13 residues.

The CDR3 coding sequence is TGCGCCAGCAGCTTGGGGGACAGTAGGGAGACCCAGTACTTC. Protein: CASSLGDSRETQYF. The rearrangement joins TRBV5-1 to TRBJ2-5; 7 nucleotides match TRBD1. This CDR3 contains 14 residues. The ends lost 0 bases at V and 5 bases at J; junction bases unmatched: 4. Germline V CDR1 and CDR2: SGHRS, YFSETQ.

The rearrangement links TRBV5-8 to TRBJ1-2; D is uncertain. Trimming took off 1 base at V and 7 bases at J, with 14 bases between the two ends. CDR1 SGHTS and CDR2 YDEGEE come from the germline V gene. This CDR3 is built from 14 residues. The CDR3 spells CASSLPQEAGGYTF. CDR3 nucleotides: TGTGCCAGCAGCTTGCCCCAGGAGGCTGGTGGCTACACCTTC. Full variable domain (rest looked up from reference TRBV5-8 and TRBJ1-2): EAGVTQSPTHLIKTRGQQATLRCSPISGHTSVYWYQQALGLGLQFLLWYDEGEERNRGNFPPRFSGRQFPNYSSELNVNALELEDSALYLCASSLPQEAGGYTFGSGTRLTVV.

This clone showed up many times. This rearrangement joins TRBV5-6 to TRBJ1-4; D is possibly TRBD1 (5 bases). Trimming left V 4 bases short and J 8 bases short, with 15 bases between. The CDR3 sequence is 14 residues long. The germline CDR1 and CDR2 sequences are SGHDT and YYEEEE. CDR3 nucleotide sequence: TGTGCCAGCAGCGGCCTGGGGGGTAGCGAAAAACTGTTTTTT. Translated, it gives CASSGLGGSEKLFF.

This rearrangement joins TRBV9 to TRBJ2-1; TRBD1 aligns across 7 bases. The CDR3 loop spans 16 amino acids. Germline V gives CDR1 SGDLS, CDR2 YYNGEE. Unmatched junction bases numbered 7, after V lost 4 bases and J lost 0 bases. The CDR3 loop reads CASSSTGANSYNEQFF. The CDR3 DNA sequence: TGTGCCAGCAGCTCTACAGGGGCGAACTCCTACAATGAGCAGTTCTTC.

The rearrangement joins TRBV29-1 to TRBJ1-2; 8 bases map to TRBD1. Per the germline V gene, CDR1 is SQVTM and CDR2 is ANQGSEA. The CDR3 is made up of 15 amino acids. With V trimmed by 7 bases and J by 1 base, 11 bases remained unmatched. CDR3 region: CSALPQGARNYGYTF. The CDR3, as DNA: TGCAGCGCACTTCCTCAGGGGGCTCGTAACTATGGCTACACCTTC.

Comments on this clone: Germline is not matched at one junction end, which may reflect a read error. The chain employs TRBV2 and TRBJ2-5; 9 bases match TRBD2. This CDR3 region has 16 residues. In germline, CDR1 is SNHLY, CDR2 FYNNEI. The CDR3 region has the DNA TGTGCCAGCAGCGATCCTAGCGGGGCTAACCAGGAGACCCAGTACTTC. This sequence encodes CASSDPSGANQETQYF.

This clone was observed many times. This rearrangement joins TRBV7-2 to TRBJ2-5; 12 nucleotides match TRBD2. The CDR3 is 15 amino acids. Trimming cost V 4 bases and J 5 bases; bases outside gene matches: 5. From germline, CDR1 is SGHTA and CDR2 FQGNSA. DNA of the CDR3: TGTGCCAGCAGCTGGGCTAGCGGGGGGGCTGAGACCCAGTACTTC. It yields the protein CASSWASGGAETQYF.

The chain couples TRBV24-1 to TRBJ1-6, with a weak D call TRBD1 (5 bases). Per the germline V gene, CDR1 is KGHDR and CDR2 is SFDVKD. This CDR3 spans 13 amino acids. V lost 9 bases and J 10 bases, leaving 15 bases between the germline ends. The CDR3 DNA reads as TGTGCCACCTCTCAACAGGTAGGCTCACCCCTCCACTTT. Encoded protein: CATSQQVGSPLHF.

The sample holds one count of this clone. V gene TRBV21-1 combines with J gene TRBJ1-5; the table gives TRBD1 as D, unverified against the DNA. TRBV21-1 is a known pseudogene. The CDR3 has 13 amino acids. CDR3 sequence reads: CARRTGQNQPQHF. CDR3 nucleotide sequence: TGTGCCAGGCGGACAGGGCAGAATCAGCCCCAGCATTTT.

This sequence joins TRBV30 and TRBJ1-3, with unresolved D. The CDR3 covers 10 residues. Germline V CDR1 and CDR2: GTSNPN, SVGIG (reference sequence). The V gene lost 7 bases and the J gene lost 4 bases, with 5 bases spanning the gap. In DNA form, the CDR3 reads TGTGCCTTCTCGGGAAACACCATATATTTT. Its protein product is CAFSGNTIYF.

The V call is TRBV28, the J call TRBJ2-5, with a tentative D call TRBD1 (6 bases). Germline values: CDR1 MDHEN, CDR2 SYDVKM. The CDR3 loop spans 12 amino acids. Trimming pared 6 bases from V and 5 bases from J, leaving 10 bases between. The CDR3 is CASSSRGETQYF. For the CDR3, the DNA is TGTGCCAGCAGCTCGAGGGGGGAGACCCAGTACTTC. Combining the CDR3 with reference TRBV28 and TRBJ2-5 gives the whole variable domain DVKVTQSSRYLVKRTGEKVFLECVQDMDHENMFWYRQDPGLGLRLIYFSYDVKMKEKGDIPEGYSVSREKKERFSLILESASTNQTSMYLCASSSRGETQYFGPGTRLLVL.

V is TRBV7-9 and J is TRBJ2-7, with a tentative D call TRBD1 (6 bases). Trimming pared 5 bases from V and 3 bases from J, leaving 14 bases between. In germline, CDR1 is SEHNR, CDR2 FQNEAQ (reference sequence). The CDR3 spans 14 residues. CDR3 sequence reads: CASSIHQQGYEQYF. CDR3 nucleotide sequence: TGTGCCAGCAGCATCCATCAACAGGGCTACGAGCAGTACTTC.

J is TRBJ1-2 and V is TRBV19; D unclear. V was clipped by 4 bases and J by 8 bases, with 11 bases between them. Germline V gives CDR1 LNHDA, CDR2 SQIVND (reference sequence). This CDR3 contains 12 residues. The CDR3 nucleotides are TGTGCCAGTAGTACGGGTTTTGGAGGCTACACCTTC. Translated: CASSTGFGGYTF.

The V gene is TRBV27, the J gene TRBJ1-2; weak D call: TRBD1 (6 bases). The CDR3 spans 17 residues. Germline V gives CDR1 MNHEY, CDR2 SMNVEV (reference sequence). The germline V and J ends were trimmed by 5 bases and 4 bases, with 23 bases remaining between them. CDR3 coding DNA: TGTGCCAGCAGTCCCCTAACACCCCCACAGGGCTCCTATGGCTACACCTTC. It is translated as CASSPLTPPQGSYGYTF.

The chain carries TRBV18 and TRBJ2-5, with 7 nucleotides matching TRBD1. The J segment lost 5 bases and the V segment lost 5 bases, leaving 8 bases of the junction unmatched. This CDR3 is 14 amino acids long. The V gene's germline CDR1 is KGHSH and CDR2 LQKENI. CDR3 in DNA: TGTGCCAGCTCAACCATGGGACAGATGGAGACCCAGTACTTC. This encodes CASSTMGQMETQYF.

This chain uses TRBV4-1 with TRBJ2-3, with D possibly matching TRBD2 (5 bases). V was pared by 2 bases and J by 1 base, with 13 bases between. CDR1 is MGHRA and CDR2 is YSYEKL in the germline V gene. The CDR3 runs to 16 residues. The CDR3 DNA follows: TGCGCCAGCAGCCAAATACTAGGATTCGGCACAGATACGCAGTATTTT. Protein product: CASSQILGFGTDTQYF.

The rearrangement joins TRBV2 to TRBJ1-2; TRBD1 is a possible D gene (5 bases). CDR1 and CDR2 from the germline V gene are SNHLY and FYNNEI. The CDR3 has 11 residues. V dropped 6 bases and J dropped 7 bases, with 9 bases sitting between them. CDR3 DNA: TGTGCCAGCAGCCGACAGTTTGGCTACACCTTC. Its translation: CASSRQFGYTF.

This clone was seen a few times. This CDR3 reads CASSSTYRGILNTEAFF. CDR3 DNA sequence: TGTGCCAGCAGCTCTACCTACAGGGGGATCCTGAACACTGAAGCTTTCTTT. This chain links TRBV5-8 with TRBJ1-1, with TRBD1 matching over 8 bases. Germline V gene data show CDR1 as SGHTS and CDR2 as YDEGEE. J lost 0 bases, V lost 3 bases, and 10 bases had no gene match. The CDR3 is made up of 17 amino acids.

J is TRBJ1-1 and V is TRBV9; 10 positions agree with TRBD1. V lost 6 bases and J lost 3; bases outside the gene matches: 8. This CDR3 contains 15 residues. From germline, CDR1 is SGDLS and CDR2 YYNGEE. This CDR3 reads CASNLIGTGDTEAFF. The CDR3 DNA reads as TGTGCCAGCAACCTAATAGGGACAGGGGACACTGAAGCTTTCTTT.

Here the CDR3 DNA reads TGTGCCAGCAGTTTGGCGGGGGGGTATAGCAATCAGCCCCAGCATTTT. Translating it yields CASSLAGGYSNQPQHF. The chain employs TRBV27 and TRBJ1-5, with a tentative D call TRBD1 (5 bases). The CDR3 consists of 16 residues. Germline CDR1 reads MNHEY; CDR2 reads SMNVEV (reference sequence). Trimming stripped 3 bases from V and 0 bases from J, with 12 bases between.

This clone was seen a few times. This chain joins TRBV4-1 and TRBJ2-3; 9 nucleotides agree with TRBD1. Looked up from germline, CDR1 is MGHRA and CDR2 is YSYEKL. CDR3 length equals 18 residues. V lost 5 bases to trimming and J lost 2 bases; unmatched junction nucleotides: 14. The chain's CDR3 is CASSFRDRAPSNTDTQYF. CDR3 nucleotides: TGCGCCAGCAGCTTCCGGGACAGGGCTCCCTCCAACACAGATACGCAGTATTTT.

The gene calls are TRBV14 and TRBJ1-5; D gene ambiguous. The germline V gene encodes CDR1 SGHDN and CDR2 FVKESK. The CDR3 sequence is 15 residues long. The V end was cut by 0 bases, the J end by 3 bases, with 9 bases between. The CDR3 DNA reads as TGTGCCAGCAGCCAAGAAGAGGGTTCCAATCAGCCCCAGCATTTT. It translates to CASSQEEGSNQPQHF.

A note on this clone: Other DNA sequences from this sample encode an identical CDR3 as well. V and J are TRBV19 and TRBJ1-5, with D possibly TRBD1 on 5 matching bases. The CDR3 runs 13 residues. Germline CDR1 LNHDA, CDR2 SQIVND (reference sequence). The V end lost 3 bases, the J end lost 5 bases, and 8 bases lay between the germline ends. The CDR3 DNA reads as TGTGCCAGTAGTATCCTAGGGGATCAGCCCCAGCATTTT. This translates into CASSILGDQPQHF. The complete variable domain, with remaining parts taken from reference TRBV19 and TRBJ1-5, reads DGGITQSPKYLFRKEGQNVTLSCEQNLNHDAMYWYRQDPGQGLRLIYYSQIVNDFQKGDIAEGYSVSREKKESFPLTVTSAQKNPTAFYLCASSILGDQPQHFGDGTRLSIL.

There are a few counts of this clone. The V call is TRBV7-2, the J call TRBJ1-1; 8 bases are a match to TRBD1. V was clipped by 4 bases and J by 12 bases; unmatched bases: 7. CDR3 length: 12 residues. The V gene's germline CDR1 is SGHTA and CDR2 FQGNSA. The CDR3, as DNA: TGTGCCAGCAGCTCTCAGGGGGCGACGTCTTTCTTT. Translated, it gives CASSSQGATSFF. The whole variable domain, filled in from reference TRBV7-2 and TRBJ1-1, reads GAGVSQSPSNKVTEKGKDVELRCDPISGHTALYWYRQSLGQGLEFLIYFQGNSAPDKSGLPSDRFSAERTGGSVSTLTIQRTQQEDSAVYLCASSSQGATSFFGQGTRLTVV.

The rearrangement links TRBV9 to TRBJ1-1, with D maybe TRBD1 (6 bases). CDR1 and CDR2 from the germline V gene are SGDLS and YYNGEE. This CDR3 contains 13 residues. The germline V and J ends were trimmed by 4 bases and 1 base, with 8 bases remaining between them. The CDR3 reads CASSQDRNTEAFF. The CDR3 bases are TGTGCCAGCAGCCAGGACAGGAACACTGAAGCTTTCTTT.

The J gene is TRBJ1-4, the V gene TRBV19; 9 nucleotides align to TRBD1. Per the germline V gene, CDR1 is LNHDA and CDR2 is SQIVND (reference sequence). Trimming at V came to 8 bases and at J to 7 bases, leaving 8 bases not matched to a gene. This CDR3 has 14 amino acids. The CDR3 loop reads CASCVTGGSEKLFF. CDR3 coding DNA: TGTGCCAGTTGTGTGACAGGGGGAAGTGAAAAACTGTTTTTT.

V is TRBV4-1 and J is TRBJ2-7, with D tentatively TRBD2 (6 bases). V lost 4 bases and J lost 3, with 10 bases in between. Germline assignment: CDR1 MGHRA and CDR2 YSYEKL. CDR3 length: 13 residues. This chain's CDR3 is CASSRGLGYEQYF. CDR3 nucleotides: TGCGCCAGCAGCCGGGGACTGGGCTACGAGCAGTACTTC.

This clone occurred once. The rearrangement uses TRBV19 and TRBJ2-5, with D possibly being TRBD1 (6 bases). Germline V gives CDR1 LNHDA, CDR2 SQIVND (reference sequence). Trimming pared 4 bases from V and 7 bases from J, leaving 13 bases between. This CDR3 is built from 13 residues. In nucleotides, the CDR3 is TGTGCCAGTAGTACTTGGACAGAAGGGACCCAGTACTTC. Translation gives CASSTWTEGTQYF.